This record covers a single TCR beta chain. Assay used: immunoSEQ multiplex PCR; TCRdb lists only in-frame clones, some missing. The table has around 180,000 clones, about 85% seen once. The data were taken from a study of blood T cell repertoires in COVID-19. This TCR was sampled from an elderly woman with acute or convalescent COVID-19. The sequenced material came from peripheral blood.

In DNA, the CDR3 is TGTGCCAGCAGCTTAGGGGGGGCAGGACGGACTAACTATGGCTACACCTTC. It yields the protein CASSLGGAGRTNYGYTF. The genes are TRBV5-4 and TRBJ1-2, with D perhaps TRBD1 (6 bases). The CDR3 totals 17 residues. V lost 2 bases and J 0 bases, leaving 17 bases between the germline ends. CDR1 SGHNT and CDR2 YYREEE come from the germline V gene (reference sequence).